This record covers a single TCR beta chain. No antigen is known for it. Base qualities are not recorded, but no much larger clone differs from it by a single base. The data were obtained in a study of cytomegalovirus exposure and HLA in healthy donors (dated by TCRdb to 2015 to 2018). For the wider study: According to an earlier analysis of several hundred of the donors, roughly 180 million T cells yielded 120 million or so unique TCR beta sequences and 276 Gb of sequence data. An early release covering 550 to 700 HLA-typed donors comprised about 300 gigabases of sequencing data and some 79 million unique TCR sequences. Of the roughly 390 genotyped donors, roughly 76% were placed in the genetic ancestry cluster associated with self-reported Caucasian donors. The study aimed to test whether cataloging public T cell receptors could reveal signatures of past pathogen exposure. The study used immunosequencing to profile the T cell repertoires of approximately 650 subjects and linked those repertoires to cytomegalovirus serostatus. A separate validation cohort of 100 to 150 different subjects was used in addition to the approximately 700-subject first cohort. The study combined high-throughput TCR immunosequencing, statistical association of individual TCRs with disease status, and machine learning to predict cytomegalovirus infection status. A later analysis re-analyzed previously published TCR beta repertoires from 650 to 800 donors and added high-resolution HLA genotyping to study TCR occurrence patterns. Rather than drawing on any new phenotypic data, the later analysis identified candidate immune exposures from TCR beta sequences and the way those sequences occurred across donors. An earlier analysis of 587 of the donors applied high-throughput TCR beta sequencing to assess whether each TCR beta V gene segment acted as functional or pseudogenic. Donor age, sex, ethnicity and CMV serostatus were collected together with the repertoire data. In a later genetic analysis, genome-wide SNP genotypes for about 55% of the roughly 700 donors were used, and that subset was treated as a discovery cohort. All discovery cohort repertoires had been generated using a single sequencing platform. HLA typing covered class I and class II loci at four-digit resolution. Typing coverage differed by locus: A, B, C, DRB1 and DQB1 were typed in about 620-630 donors, DQA1 in roughly 510, DPA1 in some 570, and DPB1 in around 490. Roughly five DR-DQ haplotypes were treated as single units for association and clustering because of strong linkage in the cohort. Among about 360 genotyped donors of the cohort, an average of about 240,000 unique TCR beta nucleotide sequences were sequenced per donor, about a sixth of them non-productive.

The cohort was made up of about 610 healthy bone marrow donors. All cohort members were sampled while nominally healthy, although unrecorded immune exposures were likely present. The donor was CMV seronegative and was included in the group of 352 seronegative cohort members. A peripheral blood sample was provided by each donor, and peripheral blood mononuclear cells were used for TCR beta sequencing. The Qiagen DNeasy Blood Extraction Kit was used to extract genomic DNA from the blood cell samples. Library preparation employed the immunoSEQ multiplex PCR assay. The multiplex PCR relied on a mix of 60 forward primers for TCR Vbeta segments and 13 reverse primers for TCR Jbeta segments. The CDR3 region of rearranged TCR beta genes was amplified from genomic DNA with a multiplex PCR assay. The Illumina HiSeq System was used to sequence the amplified TCR beta libraries as 87-base-pair reads. Regarding the original processing steps: Across the 666 repertoires, a later analysis counted roughly 77 million unique TCR beta chains, about 10 million of which were shared by at least two donors. To remove PCR and sequencing errors, raw reads were error-corrected and collapsed into unique sequences using a nearest-neighbor algorithm that merged closely related sequences. To assign V, D and J gene segments, CDR3 sequences were aligned to IMGT reference sequences. For a sequence to be retained, at least a six-nucleotide match to both a V gene segment and a J gene segment was required. Rearrangements were classified as productive when the CDR3 lacked stop codons and remained in frame with V and J, and all other rearrangements were classified as non-productive. Following IMGT convention, CDR3 was defined as the stretch from the second conserved V-encoded cysteine up to the conserved J-encoded phenylalanine. Sequences without an unambiguous match to a single V gene segment were excluded from the earlier analysis of 450 to 750 of the donors. An earlier analysis of a few hundred of the donors classified V segments as functional when productive rearrangements were above 56.7% and as segregating when the standard deviation between donors was above 5%. A statistical classification framework was built to diagnose cytomegalovirus status from the catalog of TCR beta chain sequences. A later analysis assigned V and J genes by comparing TCR nucleotide sequences with IMGT/GENE-DB human TR gene sequences. A later analysis assigned CDR3 sequences and most-parsimonious VDJ recombination scenarios with the TCRdist pipeline. In a later analysis, each TCR beta chain was defined by its CDR3 amino acid sequence together with its V-gene family, and reads lacking a unique V-gene family were excluded. A later analysis removed 600 or so highly shared, low-generation-probability nucleotide sequences to deal with suspected cross-contamination and a sequencing artifact. In a later analysis, a clonal expansion index was calculated for each public chain from normalized within-repertoire ranks of inferred template counts. Generation probabilities in a later analysis came from a VDJ recombination model fitted to out-of-frame rearrangements, and those results were checked against IGoR. Hypergeometric tests were used in a later analysis to score TCR-TCR, TCR-HLA and TCR-CMV co-occurrence, with a repertoire-size bias correction applied to the TCR pairs. False discovery rates were estimated in a later analysis by permuting HLA or CMV assignments 20 times. In a later analysis, co-occurring TCRs were grouped using DBSCAN, with TCRdist sequence similarity added in when clustering inside HLA-allele-positive subsets. Repertoires with fewer than 30,000 or more than 120,000 public chains were left out of co-occurrence clustering, as were about five repertoires with anomalous nucleotide sharing. In its TCRdb copy, this immuneACCESS table keeps in-frame sequences only and misses some clones. Where compared with another copy, unresolved V genes explain less than half of these, and the others have no known cause. V and J calls plus clone size are reproduced from that table; the DNA served to infer D and trimming. The sample includes tens of thousands of clones, with 65% to 90% observed a single time. The ten largest clones add up to approximately 4% of the sample.

Here is what the overall study found, with its caveats: Sequencing depth was assumed to be roughly uniform across donors in the presence/absence analyses, though that assumption may not hold. Because HLA typing was missing for some donors at each locus, association tests included only the typed subset. According to a later analysis, parvovirus B19, influenza, CMV and Epstein-Barr virus appeared linked to several top co-occurrence clusters. An association between a missense DCLRE1C variant and V-gene and J-gene trimming of TCR beta chains was found in a later genetic analysis and replicated in an independent cohort. The 87-base-pair reads could not distinguish some IMGT-functional V segments, including TRBV6-2 and TRBV6-3, so those segments were excluded. Because counts were too low, some 16 rarely observed V segments, including chromosome 9 orphons, were excluded from the earlier analysis of 587 of the donors. Immune exposure information for the cohort was limited to CMV serostatus. In vitro tests confirmed that three of the cytomegalovirus-associated TCR beta chains recognize cytomegalovirus antigens. This cohort had only TCR beta chains sequenced, and the lack of alpha or paired-chain data limited which features could be detected. A further reported finding was that TCR beta sequences accurately predicted the HLA-A and HLA-B alleles for most subjects in the first cohort. Broadly in line with IMGT annotations, most TCR beta V segments showed up in productive rearrangements about 90% or about 30% of the time in an earlier analysis of approximately 600 of the donors. According to a later analysis, TCR association rates differed among HLA loci, with DRB1 alleles showing the most associated TCRs and HLA-C alleles showing the fewest. A cluster of highly shared sequence variants was judged likely to represent a technical artifact of the sequencing pipeline. A later analysis found that most CMV-associated TCR beta chains appeared HLA-restricted, with HLA associations seemingly driven largely by CMV exposure. Compared with the roughly 670-donor mean, donors in an Asian-associated ancestry cluster had fewer N-insertions in productive TCRs, according to a later genetic analysis. A total of about 150 TCR beta chains were listed by the study as associated with cytomegalovirus. In a later analysis, HLA-associated TCR beta chains showed more clonal expansion and lower generation probabilities than non-associated chains that were equally common. A later analysis associated about 17,000 TCR beta sequences with specific HLA alleles at a false discovery rate of 0.05. Cytomegalovirus status was reported to be diagnosed by the classifier with high specificity and sensitivity in both the original and validation cohorts. Most TCR sequences were seen in very few donors, while some public TCRs were found in many individuals. It was suggested by the authors that the approach could potentially be generalized to other disease states and immunological phenotypes. Linkage disequilibrium might explain the correlated functional status among segregating V segments, but an unknown experimental factor could not be excluded. When HLA alleles, especially DR and DQ, strongly co-occurred, attributing TCR associations to individual alleles was difficult.

Trimming removed 5 bases from V and 4 bases from J, leaving 10 bases between the germline ends. Reading from cysteine to phenylalanine, the CDR3 counts 13 amino acids. The CDR3 DNA has 39 bases and is translated from base 1. Via the germline V gene (reference sequence), CDR1 is MNHEY and CDR2 SMNVEV. This receptor was taken from a young man in good health and CMV-seronegative. The sequence joins TRBV27 to TRBJ2-3; the D gene assignment is ambiguous. The sample was PBMCs. The CDR3 loop reads CASSRPKSDTQYF. The nucleotide sequence is TGTGCCAGCAGTCGCCCTAAGTCAGATACGCAGTATTTT.